This T cell receptor (beta chain) comes out of a study of T cells in Graves' hyperthyroidism and ophthalmopathy. CDR1 and CDR2 from the germline V gene are LGHDT and YNNKEL (reference sequence). Trimming removed 4 bases from V and 5 bases from J; junction bases left unmatched: 6. There are 15 residues in the CDR3. There were TCR beta CDR3 regions amplified from RNA transcripts. First-round RT-PCR with HTBI primers amplified the TCR CDR3 region. TCRdb recomputed calls from the multiplex PCR reads with MiXCR, one row per CDR3 protein. The sample holds 450,000 to 500,000 distinct CDR3 sequences, around a fifth seen once.

The source material was blood. The TCR originated in a woman in her 70s with Graves' ophthalmopathy. This rearrangement joins TRBV3-1 to TRBJ2-3, with TRBD2 matching over 10 bases. CDR3 DNA sequence: TGTGCCAGCAGCCGGGCTAGCGGGGGCGTAGATACGCAGTATTTT. This sequence encodes CASSRASGGVDTQYF.